The clone carrying this T cell receptor (beta chain) has only one observation. This entry belongs to a study of blood T cell repertoires in COVID-19. As for the study in general: Italy, Spain and the United States were the sources of the convalescent and acute COVID-19 samples.

The germline gives CDR1 MDHEN, CDR2 SYDVKM. V dropped 6 bases and J dropped 1 base, with 9 bases sitting between them. The CDR3 has 13 amino acids. Participants' reported clinical history set cohort assignment. In the study's own analysis: Estimates of nucleated cell counts were drawn from the amplification of reference gene primers. Clones were read by immunoSEQ multiplex PCR, and TCRdb kept only the in-frame ones, dropping some. V and J calls and clone size are as listed in that table; D and trimming were resolved from the DNA. The sample records approximately 220,000 clones, approximately 83% being singletons.

Sequenced: PBMCs or T cells enriched from blood (not recorded which). This clonotype was sampled from a woman between 40 and 55 years old with acute COVID-19. The rearrangement uses TRBV28 and TRBJ1-1; no clear D. Here the CDR3 reads CASRASTNTEAFF. CDR3 coding DNA: TGTGCCAGCAGGGCTAGTACGAACACTGAAGCTTTCTTT.